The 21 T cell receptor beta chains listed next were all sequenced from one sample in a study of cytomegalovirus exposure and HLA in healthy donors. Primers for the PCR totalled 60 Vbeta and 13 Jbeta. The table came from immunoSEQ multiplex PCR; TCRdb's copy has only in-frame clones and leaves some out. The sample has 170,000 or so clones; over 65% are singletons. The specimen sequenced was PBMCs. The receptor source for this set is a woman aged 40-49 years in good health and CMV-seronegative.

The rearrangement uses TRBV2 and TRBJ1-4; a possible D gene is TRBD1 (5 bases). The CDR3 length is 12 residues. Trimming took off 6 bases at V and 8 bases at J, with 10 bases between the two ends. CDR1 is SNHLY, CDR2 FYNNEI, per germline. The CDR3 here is CASRGVEEKLFF. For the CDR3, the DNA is TGTGCCAGCAGAGGGGTAGAGGAAAAACTGTTTTTT.

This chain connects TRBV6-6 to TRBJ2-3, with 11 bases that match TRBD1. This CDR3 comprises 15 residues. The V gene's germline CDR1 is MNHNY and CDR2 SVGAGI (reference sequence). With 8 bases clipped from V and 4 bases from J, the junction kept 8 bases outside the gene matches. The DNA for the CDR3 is TGTGCCAGCCTGGCAAGGACAGGGGGCCCAGATACGCAGTATTTT. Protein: CASLARTGGPDTQYF.

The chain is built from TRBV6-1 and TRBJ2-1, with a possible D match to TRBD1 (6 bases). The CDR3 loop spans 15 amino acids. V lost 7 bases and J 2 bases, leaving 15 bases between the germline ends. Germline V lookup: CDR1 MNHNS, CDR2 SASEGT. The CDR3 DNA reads TGTGCCAGCACCCAAGGGGGTATTCCCTACAATGAGCAGTTCTTC. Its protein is CASTQGGIPYNEQFF.

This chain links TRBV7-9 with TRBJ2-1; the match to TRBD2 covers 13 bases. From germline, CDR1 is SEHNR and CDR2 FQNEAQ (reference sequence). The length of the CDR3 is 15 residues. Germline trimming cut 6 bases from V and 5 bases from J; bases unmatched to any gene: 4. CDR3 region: CASRTTSGGNNEQFF. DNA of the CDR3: TGTGCCAGCAGGACGACTAGCGGGGGGAACAATGAGCAGTTCTTC.

CDR3 nucleotide sequence: TGTGCCAGCAGCTTAGCTGTACAGGACGGTTACACCTTC. The encoded protein is CASSLAVQDGYTF. The gene calls are TRBV11-3 and TRBJ1-2; tentative D call: TRBD1 (5 bases). V was shortened by 1 base and J by 11 bases, with 14 bases between the two germline ends. The CDR3 extends over 13 amino acids. Germline V gives CDR1 SGHNT, CDR2 YENEEA. The entire variable domain, with the rest obtained from reference TRBV11-3 and TRBJ1-2, is as follows: EAGVVQSPRYKIIEKKQPVAFWCNPISGHNTLYWYLQNLGQGPELLIRYENEEAVDDSQLPKDRFSAERLKGVDSTLKIQPAELGDSAVYLCASSLAVQDGYTFGSGTRLTVV.

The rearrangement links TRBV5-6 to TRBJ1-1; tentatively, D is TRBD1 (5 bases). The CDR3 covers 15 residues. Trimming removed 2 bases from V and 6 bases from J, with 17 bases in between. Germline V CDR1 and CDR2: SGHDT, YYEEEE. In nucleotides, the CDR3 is TGTGCCAGCAGCTTCTTCGAGACAGATCGGCCTGAAGCTTTCTTT. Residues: CASSFFETDRPEAFF.

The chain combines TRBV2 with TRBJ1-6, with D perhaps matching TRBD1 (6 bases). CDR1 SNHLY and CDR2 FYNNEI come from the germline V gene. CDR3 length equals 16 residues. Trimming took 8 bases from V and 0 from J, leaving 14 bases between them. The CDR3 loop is CASGRQASSYNSPLHF. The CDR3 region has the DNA TGTGCCAGCGGAAGACAGGCGAGCTCCTATAATTCACCCCTCCACTTT. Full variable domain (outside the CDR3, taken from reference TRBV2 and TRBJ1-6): EPEVTQTPSHQVTQMGQEVILRCVPISNHLYFYWYRQILGQKVEFLVSFYNNEISEKSEIFDDQFSVERPDGSNFTLKIRSTKLEDSAMYFCASGRQASSYNSPLHFGNGTRLTVT.

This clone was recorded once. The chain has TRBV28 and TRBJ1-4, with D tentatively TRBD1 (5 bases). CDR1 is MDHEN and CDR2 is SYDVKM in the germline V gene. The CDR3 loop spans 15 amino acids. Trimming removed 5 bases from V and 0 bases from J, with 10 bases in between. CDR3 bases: TGTGCCAGCAGTAACCCAGGGTCAACTAATGAAAAACTGTTTTTT. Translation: CASSNPGSTNEKLFF.

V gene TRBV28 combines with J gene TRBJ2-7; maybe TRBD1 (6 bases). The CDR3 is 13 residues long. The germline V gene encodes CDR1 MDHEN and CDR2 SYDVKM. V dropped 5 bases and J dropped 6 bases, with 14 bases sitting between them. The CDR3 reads CASSQRTVSEQYF. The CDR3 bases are TGTGCCAGCAGTCAGCGGACAGTTTCCGAGCAGTACTTC.

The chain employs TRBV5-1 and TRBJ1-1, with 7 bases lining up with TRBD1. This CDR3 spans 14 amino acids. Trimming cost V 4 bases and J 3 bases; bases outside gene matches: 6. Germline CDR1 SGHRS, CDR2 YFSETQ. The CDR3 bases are TGCGCCAGCAGCCCGACAGGGTTTGACACTGAAGCTTTCTTT. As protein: CASSPTGFDTEAFF.

CDR3 residues: CASSPRGRMAGETQYF. In DNA, the CDR3 is TGTGCCAGCAGCCCCAGGGGACGGATGGCCGGAGAGACCCAGTACTTC. The gene calls are TRBV4-2 and TRBJ2-5; a possible D gene is TRBD1 (6 bases). This CDR3 is 16 amino acids long. Deletions cut 4 bases from V and 4 bases from J, with 19 bases between. The germline CDR1 and CDR2 sequences are LGHNA and YNFKEQ.

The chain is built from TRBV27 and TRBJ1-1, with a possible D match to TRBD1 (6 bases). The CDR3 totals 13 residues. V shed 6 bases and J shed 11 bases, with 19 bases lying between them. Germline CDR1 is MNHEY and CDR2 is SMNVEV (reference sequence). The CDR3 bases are TGTGCCAGCAGCCTCCGGGACAACCAAGCGGCTTTCTTT. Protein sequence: CASSLRDNQAAFF.

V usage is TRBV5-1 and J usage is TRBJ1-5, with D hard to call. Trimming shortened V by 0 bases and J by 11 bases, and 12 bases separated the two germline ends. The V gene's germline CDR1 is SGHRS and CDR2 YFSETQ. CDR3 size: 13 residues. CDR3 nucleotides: TGCGCCAGCAGCTTGGGAGAGGGTTATACCCAGCATTTT. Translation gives CASSLGEGYTQHF.

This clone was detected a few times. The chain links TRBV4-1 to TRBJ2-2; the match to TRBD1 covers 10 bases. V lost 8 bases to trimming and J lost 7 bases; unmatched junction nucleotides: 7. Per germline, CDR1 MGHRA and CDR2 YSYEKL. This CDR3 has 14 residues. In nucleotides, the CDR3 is TGCGCCAGCGGACGGGACAGGGGTCACGGGGAGCTGTTTTTT. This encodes CASGRDRGHGELFF.

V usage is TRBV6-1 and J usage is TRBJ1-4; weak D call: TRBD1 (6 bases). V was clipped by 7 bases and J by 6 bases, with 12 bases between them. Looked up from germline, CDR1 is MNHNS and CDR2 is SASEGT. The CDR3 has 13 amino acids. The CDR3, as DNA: TGTGCCAGCATACAGGGTCCCTATGAAAAACTGTTTTTT. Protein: CASIQGPYEKLFF.

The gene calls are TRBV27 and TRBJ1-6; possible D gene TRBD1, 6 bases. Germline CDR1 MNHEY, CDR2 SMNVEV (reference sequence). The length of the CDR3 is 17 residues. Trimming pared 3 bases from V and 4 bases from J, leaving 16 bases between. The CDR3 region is CASSFSVRGHYNSPLHF. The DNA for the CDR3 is TGTGCCAGCAGTTTTAGTGTAAGGGGACATTATAATTCACCCCTCCACTTT.

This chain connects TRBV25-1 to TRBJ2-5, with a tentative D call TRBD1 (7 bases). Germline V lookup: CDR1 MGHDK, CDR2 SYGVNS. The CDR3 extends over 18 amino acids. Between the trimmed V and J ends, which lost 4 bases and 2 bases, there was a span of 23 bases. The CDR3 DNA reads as TGTGCCAGCAGTGTATGGGCAGGGGGGTCGTTCTCGCAAGAGACCCAGTACTTC. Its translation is CASSVWAGGSFSQETQYF.

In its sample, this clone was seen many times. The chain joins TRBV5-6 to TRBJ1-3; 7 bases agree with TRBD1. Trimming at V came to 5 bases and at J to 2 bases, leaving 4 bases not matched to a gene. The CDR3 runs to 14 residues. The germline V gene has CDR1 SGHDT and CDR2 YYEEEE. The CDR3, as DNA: TGTGCCAGCAGGGAAGGGGGCACTGGAAACACCATATATTTT. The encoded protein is CASREGGTGNTIYF.

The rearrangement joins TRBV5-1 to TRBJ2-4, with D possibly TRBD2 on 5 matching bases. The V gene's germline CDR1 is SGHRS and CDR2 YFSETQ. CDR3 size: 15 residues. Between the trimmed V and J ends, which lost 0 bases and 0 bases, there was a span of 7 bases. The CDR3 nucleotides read TGCGCCAGCAGCTTGGACGGACTAGCCAAAAACATTCAGTACTTC. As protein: CASSLDGLAKNIQYF.

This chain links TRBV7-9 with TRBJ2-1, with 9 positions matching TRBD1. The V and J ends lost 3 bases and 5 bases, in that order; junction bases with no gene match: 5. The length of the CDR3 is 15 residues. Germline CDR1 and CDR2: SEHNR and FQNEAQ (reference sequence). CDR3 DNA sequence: TGTGCCAGCAGCTTCCGGGACAGGGAACACAATGAGCAGTTCTTC. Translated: CASSFRDREHNEQFF.

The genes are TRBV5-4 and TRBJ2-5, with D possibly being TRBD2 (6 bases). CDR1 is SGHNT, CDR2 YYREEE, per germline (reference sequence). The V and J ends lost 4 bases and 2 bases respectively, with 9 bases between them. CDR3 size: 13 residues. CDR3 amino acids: CASSPGLQETQYF. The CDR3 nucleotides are TGTGCCAGCAGCCCGGGACTGCAAGAGACCCAGTACTTC.